This TCR beta chain was documented in a study of shared clonotypes between healthy human individuals. About the study: CD4 naive and CD4 memory each took three plates per donor, while CD8 naive took two and CD8 memory one. Whole-study results and caveats: In four donors, around 5% of naive CD4 clonotypes appeared in common. Owing to a small donor count, the genetic and exposure-history diversity represented was limited.

Remarks on this clone: Its antigen is not known.

The CDR3 is 13 residues long. V was shortened by 0 bases and J by 4 bases, with 6 bases between the two germline ends. CDR1 is WSHSY, CDR2 SAAADI, per germline. Sorted-subset replicate PCRs used 200 to 250 ng DNA, about 30,000 T cell genomes. Here immunoSEQ multiplex PCR was the method, and the copy in TCRdb shows in-frame clones only, minus some. The sample yields approximately 2,300,000 clones, about nine tenths seen once. The source of this sequence is a man aged 18 to 29 in good health. Some clones in this sample may be carry-over from other donors' samples. Input material: naive CD4+ T cells from PBMCs. Subset: CD45RA+ positively selected. This chain uses TRBV10-2 with TRBJ1-2; D gene ambiguous. The CDR3 bases are TGCGCCAGCAGTGAGTCCCCCTCCTATGGCTACACCTTC. Translation: CASSESPSYGYTF.